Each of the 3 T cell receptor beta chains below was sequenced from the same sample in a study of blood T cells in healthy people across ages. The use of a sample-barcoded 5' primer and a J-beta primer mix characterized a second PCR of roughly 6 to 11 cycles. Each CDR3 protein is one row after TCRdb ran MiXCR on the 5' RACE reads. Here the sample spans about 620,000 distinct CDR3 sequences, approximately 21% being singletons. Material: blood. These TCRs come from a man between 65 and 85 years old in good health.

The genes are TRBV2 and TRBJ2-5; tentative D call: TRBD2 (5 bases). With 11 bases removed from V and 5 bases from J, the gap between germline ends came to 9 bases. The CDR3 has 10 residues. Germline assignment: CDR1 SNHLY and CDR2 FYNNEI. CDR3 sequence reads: CALGSETQYF. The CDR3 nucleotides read TGTGCCCTAGGGAGTGAGACCCAGTACTTC.

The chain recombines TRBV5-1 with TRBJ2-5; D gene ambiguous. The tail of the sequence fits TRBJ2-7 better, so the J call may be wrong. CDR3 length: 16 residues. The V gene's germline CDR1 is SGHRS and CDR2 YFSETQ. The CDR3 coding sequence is TGCGCCAGCAGCTTGGTGGCCACAACAGCTTCGTACGAGCAGTACTTC. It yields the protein CASSLVATTASYEQYF.

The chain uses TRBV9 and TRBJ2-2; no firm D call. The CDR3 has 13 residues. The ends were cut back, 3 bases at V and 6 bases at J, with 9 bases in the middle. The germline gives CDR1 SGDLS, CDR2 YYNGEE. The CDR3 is CASSGQVPGELFF. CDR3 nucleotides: TGTGCCAGCAGCGGGCAGGTCCCCGGGGAGCTGTTTTTT.